The rows below give T cell receptor beta chains drawn from one sample of a study of T cells in Graves' hyperthyroidism and ophthalmopathy. TCRdb called the multiplex PCR reads again in MiXCR, with one record for every CDR3 protein. The sample consists of fewer than 450,000 distinct CDR3 sequences, 15% to 20% of them appearing once. Sequencing used blood. These receptors all come from a young woman with Graves' hyperthyroidism that later progressed to Graves' ophthalmopathy. The CDR3 runs from the conserved cysteine through the conserved F or W. Each record gives: clone size, D gene, V gene, J gene, CDR3 DNA, CDR3 protein. The D gene is left open where the match is weak. Clone size is given for some rows only: seen once, a few or many times, or a class if the clone is expanded.

many	.	TRBV28	TRBJ2-1	TGTGCCAGCAGTCTAGGTCGGGTTGGTGAGCAGTTCTTC	CASSLGRVGEQFF
many	.	TRBV2	TRBJ1-1	TGTGCCAGCAGTGGGGATCCGGGACAATTGAACACTGAAGCTTTCTTT	CASSGDPGQLNTEAFF
few	.	TRBV5-5	TRBJ1-5	TGTGCCAGCAGCTTGGCCTATGGGTCCGGCCAGCCCCAGCATTTT	CASSLAYGSGQPQHF
many	.	TRBV27	TRBJ2-1	TGTGCCAGCAGTTTATTTAGGACATCCTACAATGAGCAGTTCTTC	CASSLFRTSYNEQFF
.	.	TRBV7-9	TRBJ2-1	TGTGCCAGCAGCTTTGCATACAATGAGCAGTTCTTC	CASSFAYNEQFF
many	TRBD2	TRBV3-1	TRBJ2-3	TGTGCCAGCAGCCAAGGGGAACGGACTAGGGCAGATACGCAGTATTTT	CASSQGERTRADTQYF
few	.	TRBV7-9	TRBJ2-6	TGTGCCAGCAGCTTAGCTACACACTCTGGGGCCAACGTTCTGACTTTC	CASSLATHSGANVLTF
.	.	TRBV19	TRBJ1-6	TGTGCCAGTAACTCAGGGTTCGGTTCACCCCTCCACTTT	CASNSGFGSPLHF
many	.	TRBV2	TRBJ2-7	TGTGCCAGCAGTGACAACCGAGGGGACGAGCAGTACTTC	CASSDNRGDEQYF
.	.	TRBV7-9	TRBJ1-2	TGTGCCCGCAGCTTAGACTCCTATGGCTACACCTTC	CARSLDSYGYTF
many	.	TRBV27	TRBJ1-5	TGTGCCAGCAGTTTTAGTCTCGCGCAGCCCCAGCATTTT	CASSFSLAQPQHF
many	.	TRBV28	TRBJ2-2	TGTGCCAGCAGTTTAGGGGAAGGATATCCCGGGGAGCTGTTTTTT	CASSLGEGYPGELFF
many	TRBD1	TRBV6-5	TRBJ1-1	TGTGCCAGCAGTTACGCCTACGGACAGGGTGTGAAAGCTTTCTTT	CASSYAYGQGVKAFF
few	.	TRBV7-8	TRBJ2-7	TGTGCCAGCAGCGGAGAGCAGTACTTC	CASSGEQYF
.	TRBD2	TRBV27	TRBJ2-1	TGTGCCAGCAGTATGGGACTAGCGGGAGGGCTTAAGTTCTTC	CASSMGLAGGLKFF
once	.	TRBV5-6	TRBJ1-1	TGTGCCAGCAGCTACCGATACAAGGGGAACACTGAAGCTTTCTTT	CASSYRYKGNTEAFF
.	TRBD2	TRBV2	TRBJ2-2	TGTGCCAGCAGTAGCGGGGGGGCCCAAGCCGGGGAGCTGTTTTTT	CASSSGGAQAGELFF
.	TRBD1	TRBV5-5	TRBJ1-2	TGTGCCAGCAACTTGGGACAGGGTTGGGGCTACACCTTC	CASNLGQGWGYTF
many	TRBD1	TRBV28	TRBJ1-3	TGTGCCAGCAGTTGGGACAGGGCACAGGACTTAAACACCATATATTTT	CASSWDRAQDLNTIYF
few	.	TRBV29-1	TRBJ2-3	TGCAGCGTTGAAGAGATTTTCGTGGGTACGCAGTATTTT	CSVEEIFVGTQYF
few	.	TRBV30	TRBJ1-5	TGTGCCTGGAGTCCAGGGCCCAATCAGCCCCAGCATTTT	CAWSPGPNQPQHF
many	.	TRBV2	TRBJ2-4	TGTGCCAGCAGTGAAGTGGGGATTCAGTACTTC	CASSEVGIQYF
.	.	TRBV29-1	TRBJ2-7	TGCAGCGTTGAAGGGCCACGGGATGAGCAGTACTTC	CSVEGPRDEQYF
few	TRBD2	TRBV27	TRBJ2-1	TGTGCCAGCAGTTCCCGACTAGCGGGGGTGTGGGCTGAGCAGTTCTTC	CASSSRLAGVWAEQFF
.	TRBD2	TRBV12-3/TRBV12-4	TRBJ2-2	TGTGCCAACAGTCCAATCCCGGGACTAGCGGGAGAATGGAACACCGGGGAGCTGTTTTTT	CANSPIPGLAGEWNTGELFF
.	TRBD2	TRBV5-1	TRBJ2-2	TGCGCCAGCAGCCAAGGACTAGCGGTGACCGGGGAGCTGTTTTTT	CASSQGLAVTGELFF
few	.	TRBV6-2/TRBV6-3	TRBJ1-2	TGTGCCTGCAGTTACTCGCGGGGGGTCTATGGCTACACCTTC	CACSYSRGVYGYTF
.	.	TRBV2	TRBJ2-3	TGTGCCAGCAGTAGGGCGGATCGCACAGATACGCAGTATTTT	CASSRADRTDTQYF
many	.	TRBV6-1	TRBJ2-3	TGTGCCAGCAGCGGACTCATCACAGATACGCAGTATTTT	CASSGLITDTQYF
few	.	TRBV5-6	TRBJ1-2	TGTGCCAGCAGCTTGCTGGCAGACTATGGCTACACCTTC	CASSLLADYGYTF
few	.	TRBV19	TRBJ1-2	TGTGCCAGTCGTGGCGTGAGAGGCTACACCTTC	CASRGVRGYTF
.	TRBD2	TRBV9	TRBJ2-3	TGTGCCAGCAGCGCCGGGACTAGCGGAACCACAGATACGCAGTATTTT	CASSAGTSGTTDTQYF
many	.	TRBV18	TRBJ2-7	TGTGCCAGCTCGGAAGGACAGCTAAACTACGAGCAGTACTTC	CASSEGQLNYEQYF
.	TRBD2	TRBV10-1	TRBJ2-7	TGCGCCAGCACCTCTGGGGGACTAGCGGTTGTCCCTCTCTACGAGCAGTACTTC	CASTSGGLAVVPLYEQYF
few	.	TRBV7-2	TRBJ2-2	TGTGCCAGCCGCGGGTACACCGGGGAGCTGTTTTTT	CASRGYTGELFF
many	.	TRBV20-1	TRBJ1-1	TGCAGTGCTAGGCGGGGGTCGAACACTGAAGCTTTCTTT	CSARRGSNTEAFF
few	.	TRBV30	TRBJ1-6	TGTGCCTGGAGTGATGAGGGAGCTCACTATAATTCACCCCTCCACTTT	CAWSDEGAHYNSPLHF
many	TRBD2	TRBV27	TRBJ2-3	TGTGCCAGCAGCCGACTAGCGGGTCCCCCCGGTACGCAGTATTTT	CASSRLAGPPGTQYF
many	.	TRBV9	TRBJ2-5	TGTGCCAGCAGCGTAGCTAACGCACGGTTAGAGACCCAGTACTTC	CASSVANARLETQYF
few	.	TRBV20-1	TRBJ1-5	TGCAGTGCTAGGGGTCCTGGGGGGTTGAGCAATCAGCCCCAGCATTTT	CSARGPGGLSNQPQHF
few	TRBD2	TRBV25-1	TRBJ2-7	TGCAGACTTACTAGCGGGAATTCCTACGAGCAGTACTTC	CRLTSGNSYEQYF
.	.	TRBV2	TRBJ1-2	TGTGCCAGCAGTCTTGTTACAGGAGAAGACTATGGCTACACCTTC	CASSLVTGEDYGYTF
many	.	TRBV5-1	TRBJ1-1	TGCGCCAGCAGCTTGCAGACAGCGAACACTGAAGCTTTCTTT	CASSLQTANTEAFF
few	TRBD1	TRBV6-5	TRBJ2-3	TGTGCCAGCAGTTACCCGGACAGGGAAGGCGTGGATACGCAGTATTTT	CASSYPDREGVDTQYF
.	.	TRBV9	TRBJ2-3	TGTGCCAGCAGCGTAGCTAGCCAGCGGACAGATACGCAGTATTTT	CASSVASQRTDTQYF
few	.	TRBV7-2	TRBJ2-1	.	CASSFYICSAANNRANPLNEQFF
many	.	TRBV27	TRBJ1-3	TGTGCCAGCCGGTTCTCCCAGACGCCGAGTAAATCTGGAAACACCATATATTTT	CASRFSQTPSKSGNTIYF
many	TRBD2	TRBV7-9	TRBJ2-3	TGTGCCAGCAGCTTACAGACTAGCGGGGCGTCTGCGCAGTATTTT	CASSLQTSGASAQYF
once	.	TRBV10-2	TRBJ1-5	TGTGCCAGCAGTCCCGACAGGTTCCAAGATCAGCCCCAGCATTTT	CASSPDRFQDQPQHF
many	TRBD1	TRBV20-1	TRBJ1-2	TGCAGTGCTAGGATGACAGGGGGCGCAATCTATGGCTACACCTTC	CSARMTGGAIYGYTF
many	.	TRBV4-2	TRBJ1-1	TGTGCCAGCAGCCAAGAGTGGGGACGAATACCCGCGAACACTGAAGCTTTCTTT	CASSQEWGRIPANTEAFF
.	.	TRBV11-3	TRBJ1-1	TGTGCCAGCAGTTGGGGAACGAACACTGAAGCTTTCTTT	CASSWGTNTEAFF
many	.	TRBV2	TRBJ1-1	TGTGCCAGTCTGCGTTCCTACACTGAAGCTTTCTTT	CASLRSYTEAFF
many	.	TRBV30	TRBJ1-6	TGTGCCTGGGACGGACTCCTTAATTCACCCCTCCACTTT	CAWDGLLNSPLHF
.	.	TRBV5-1	TRBJ2-5	TGCGCCAGCAGCTTGTTTGGGGTATCAAGAGAGACCCAGTACTTC	CASSLFGVSRETQYF
.	TRBD2	TRBV20-1	TRBJ2-3	TGCAGTGCTGAAAGCGGGGGGGCCTTGGCAGATACGCAGTATTTT	CSAESGGALADTQYF
many	.	TRBV7-9	TRBJ2-7	TGTGCCAGCAGCTTTTCGACAGCGACCTACGAGCAGTACTTC	CASSFSTATYEQYF
.	TRBD2	TRBV19	TRBJ2-1	TGTGCCAGTAGTATAGGGGGACTAGCGGGAGGCAATGAGCAGTTCTTC	CASSIGGLAGGNEQFF